This entry concerns a single T cell receptor (beta chain). The data stem from a study of shared T cell receptors in the human thymus. The data were produced by immunoSEQ multiplex PCR, yet TCRdb's version contains in-frame clones alone and is incomplete. The table shows some 700,000 clones, with approximately 85% occurring only once. The V and J ends lost 2 bases and 2 bases, in that order; junction bases with no gene match: 7. From germline, CDR1 is MNHNS and CDR2 SASEGT. The CDR3 consists of 16 residues. These data were also filed under a second study, of human thymus T cells.

This rearrangement joins TRBV6-1 to TRBJ2-3; TRBD1 aligns across 7 bases. This clonotype was sampled from a girl in the first two years of life with a congenital heart defect. Sequenced input: thymocytes. CDR3 in amino acids: CASSELQGPFTDTQYF. CDR3 DNA: TGTGCCAGCAGTGAATTACAGGGGCCTTTCACAGATACGCAGTATTTT.